These T cell receptor beta chains were read from a single sample in a study of naive and memory T cell subsets. TCRdb ran MiXCR on the 5' RACE reads and lists one entry per CDR3 protein. This table holds about 62,000 distinct CDR3 sequences, 8% found once. Every receptor here comes from a female donor in good health. The CDR3 runs from the conserved cysteine through the conserved F or W. Not every row has a clone size; where given, it reads once, few, many or a size class.

CDR3 protein	V gene	clone size	J gene
CASRPTSAGELFF	TRBV12-3/TRBV12-4	NA	TRBJ2-2
CSVEQERETQYF	TRBV29-1	NA	TRBJ2-5
CASSLQGARTEAFF	TRBV12-3/TRBV12-4	NA	TRBJ1-1
CASSFGPDTDTQYF	TRBV11-3	many	TRBJ2-3
CASRSGRFNQPQHF	TRBV28	few	TRBJ1-5
CASSFRDYGYTF	TRBV5-6	NA	TRBJ1-2
CASSFKQGAAKNIQYF	TRBV5-1	few	TRBJ2-4
CASSRNPGTGVEAFF	TRBV7-2	NA	TRBJ1-1
CASSIDTGELFF	TRBV28	few	TRBJ2-2
CSGWGGSYEQYF	TRBV20-1	NA	TRBJ2-7
CASSTDRTQPQHF	TRBV6-5	NA	TRBJ1-5
CASRRDGTDTQYF	TRBV6-5	NA	TRBJ2-3
CASSSGLGPGTVSYEQYF	TRBV6-2/TRBV6-3	NA	TRBJ2-7
CASSFSRWEQYF	TRBV28	NA	TRBJ2-7
CASSPSGGDTEAFF	TRBV18	NA	TRBJ1-1
CASSGGRVPYNEQFF	TRBV19	many	TRBJ2-1
CSAGGLSAGTDTQYF	TRBV20-1	NA	TRBJ2-3
CAWARVEILYGYTF	TRBV30	few	TRBJ1-2
CASSENAGLEYF	TRBV6-1	NA	TRBJ2-7
CASRGDGTYEQYF	TRBV5-4	many	TRBJ2-7
CASSIDSYRMGNTEAFF	TRBV19	NA	TRBJ1-1
CSVAGLQGELNEQFF	TRBV29-1	NA	TRBJ2-1
CAWSVGLAGFNEQFF	TRBV30	few	TRBJ2-1
CASSPGLALSTDTQYF	TRBV5-1	many	TRBJ2-3
CASSQETSAGGELFF	TRBV4-1	NA	TRBJ2-2
CASSLAVDTEAFF	TRBV5-1	few	TRBJ1-1
CASSRRQGAGELFF	TRBV19	NA	TRBJ2-2
CASSSPGGAPARQYF	TRBV6-6	many	TRBJ2-7
CASSRTSLGNEQFF	TRBV27	NA	TRBJ2-1
CSAARADNSGNTIYF	TRBV29-1	many	TRBJ1-3
CASSHLAGGPYGLAEQFF	TRBV27	few	TRBJ2-1
CASSTGTTNTEAFF	TRBV5-1	many	TRBJ1-1
CASRGHTAYNEQFF	TRBV6-2/TRBV6-3	NA	TRBJ2-1
CSAREARETDTQYF	TRBV20-1	NA	TRBJ2-3
CASSLMGRLAGLETQYF	TRBV11-1	few	TRBJ2-5
CATSSALPGLDNNEQFF	TRBV15	NA	TRBJ2-1
CASSSGHSSYEQYF	TRBV7-2	many	TRBJ2-7
CSARDLNTEAFF	TRBV29-1	many	TRBJ1-1
CSVGDRGHKDTQYF	TRBV29-1	NA	TRBJ2-3
CASSYSGTGHYEQYF	TRBV6-5	few	TRBJ2-7